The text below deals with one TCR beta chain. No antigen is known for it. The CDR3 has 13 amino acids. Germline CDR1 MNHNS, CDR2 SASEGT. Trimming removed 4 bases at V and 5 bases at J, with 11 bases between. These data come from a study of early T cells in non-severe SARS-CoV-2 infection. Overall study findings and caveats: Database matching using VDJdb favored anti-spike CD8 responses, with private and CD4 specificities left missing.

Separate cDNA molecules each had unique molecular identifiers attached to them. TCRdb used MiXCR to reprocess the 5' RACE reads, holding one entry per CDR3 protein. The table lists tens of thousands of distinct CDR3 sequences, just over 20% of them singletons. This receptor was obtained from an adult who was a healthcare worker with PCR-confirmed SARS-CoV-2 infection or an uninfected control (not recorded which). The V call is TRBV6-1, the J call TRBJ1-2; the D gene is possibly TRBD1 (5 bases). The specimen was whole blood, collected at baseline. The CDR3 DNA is TGTGCCAGCAGTGCCGGGGGTTGGTATGGCTACACCTTC. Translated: CASSAGGWYGYTF.